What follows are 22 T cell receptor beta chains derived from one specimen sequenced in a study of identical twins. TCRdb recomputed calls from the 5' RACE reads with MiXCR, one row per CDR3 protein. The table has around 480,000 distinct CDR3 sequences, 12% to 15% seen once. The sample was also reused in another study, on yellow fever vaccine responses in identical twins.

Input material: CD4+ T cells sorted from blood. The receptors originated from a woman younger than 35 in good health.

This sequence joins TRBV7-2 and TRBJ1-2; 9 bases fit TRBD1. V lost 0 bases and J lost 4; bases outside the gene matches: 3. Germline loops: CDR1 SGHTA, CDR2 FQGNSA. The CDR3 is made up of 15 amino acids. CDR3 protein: CASSLAQGQGYGYTF. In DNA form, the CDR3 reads TGTGCCAGCAGCTTAGCGCAGGGACAGGGCTATGGCTACACCTTC.

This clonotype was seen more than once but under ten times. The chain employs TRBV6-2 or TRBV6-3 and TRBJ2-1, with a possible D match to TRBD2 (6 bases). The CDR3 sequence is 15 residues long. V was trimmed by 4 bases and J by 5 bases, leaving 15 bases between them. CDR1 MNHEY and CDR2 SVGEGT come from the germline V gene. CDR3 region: CASSSVEGRNNEQFF. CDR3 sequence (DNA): TGTGCCAGCAGTTCAGTGGAGGGCCGTAACAATGAGCAGTTCTTC.

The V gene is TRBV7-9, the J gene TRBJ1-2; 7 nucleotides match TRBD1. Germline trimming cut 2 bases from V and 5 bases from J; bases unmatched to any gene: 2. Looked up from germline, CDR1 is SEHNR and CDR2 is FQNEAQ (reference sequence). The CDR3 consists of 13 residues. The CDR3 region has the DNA TGTGCCAGCAGCTTACAACAGGGGTATGGCTACACCTTC. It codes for CASSLQQGYGYTF.

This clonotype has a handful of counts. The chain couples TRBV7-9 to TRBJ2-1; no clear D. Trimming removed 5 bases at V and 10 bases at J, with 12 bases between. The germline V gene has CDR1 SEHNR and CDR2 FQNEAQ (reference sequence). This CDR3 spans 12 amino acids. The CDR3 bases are TGTGCCAGCAGCCCAGAGACCCTAGAGCAGTTCTTC. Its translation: CASSPETLEQFF. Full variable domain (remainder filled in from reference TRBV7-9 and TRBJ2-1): DTGVSQNPRHKITKRGQNVTFRCDPISEHNRLYWYRQTLGQGPEFLTYFQNEAQLEKSRLLSDRFSAERPKGSFSTLEIQRTEQGDSAMYLCASSPETLEQFFGPGTRLTVL.

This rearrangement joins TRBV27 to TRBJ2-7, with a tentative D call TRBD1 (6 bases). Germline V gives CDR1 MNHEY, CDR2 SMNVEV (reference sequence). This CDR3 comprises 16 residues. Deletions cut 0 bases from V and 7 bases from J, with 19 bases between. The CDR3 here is CASSLSPRRGWIEQYF. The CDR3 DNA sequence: TGTGCCAGCAGTTTATCCCCCCGCAGGGGCTGGATAGAGCAGTACTTC.

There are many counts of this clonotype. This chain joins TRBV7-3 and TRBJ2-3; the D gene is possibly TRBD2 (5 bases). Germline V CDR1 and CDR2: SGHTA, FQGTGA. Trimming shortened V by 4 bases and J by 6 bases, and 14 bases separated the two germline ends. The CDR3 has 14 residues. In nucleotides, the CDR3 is TGTGCCAGCAGCTCTAGCAGAGCTGGGGATACGCAGTATTTT. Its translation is CASSSSRAGDTQYF.

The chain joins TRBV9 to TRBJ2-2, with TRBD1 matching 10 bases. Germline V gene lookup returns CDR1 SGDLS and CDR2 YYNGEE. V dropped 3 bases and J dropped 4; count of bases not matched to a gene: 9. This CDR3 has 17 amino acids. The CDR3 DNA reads TGTGCCAGCAGCGGCGACAGGGGGCGGCTTCCCACCGGGGAGCTGTTTTTT. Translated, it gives CASSGDRGRLPTGELFF.

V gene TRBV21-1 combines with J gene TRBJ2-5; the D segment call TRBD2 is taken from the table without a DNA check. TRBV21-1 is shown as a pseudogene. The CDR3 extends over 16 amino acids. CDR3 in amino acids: CASSGSKREPGETQYF. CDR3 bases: TGTGCCAGCAGCGGGAGTAAGCGGGAGCCGGGAGAGACCCAGTACTTC.

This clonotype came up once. In nucleotides, the CDR3 is TGCAGTGCTAGAGATTCCGACAGGGGTCGAGAGACCCAGTACTTC. Translation gives CSARDSDRGRETQYF. The chain is built from TRBV20-1 and TRBJ2-5; TRBD1 aligns across 8 bases. Germline V gene data show CDR1 as DFQATT and CDR2 as SNEGSKA (reference sequence). The CDR3 has 15 amino acids. V lost 0 bases to trimming and J lost 4 bases; unmatched junction nucleotides: 7.

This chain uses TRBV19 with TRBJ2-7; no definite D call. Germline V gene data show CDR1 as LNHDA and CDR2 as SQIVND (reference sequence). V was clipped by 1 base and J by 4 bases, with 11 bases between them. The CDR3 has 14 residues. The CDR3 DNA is TGTGCCAGTAGTATAGCGGGTTTGGGATACGAGCAGTACTTC. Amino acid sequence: CASSIAGLGYEQYF. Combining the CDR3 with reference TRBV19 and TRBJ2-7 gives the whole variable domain DGGITQSPKYLFRKEGQNVTLSCEQNLNHDAMYWYRQDPGQGLRLIYYSQIVNDFQKGDIAEGYSVSREKKESFPLTVTSAQKNPTAFYLCASSIAGLGYEQYFGPGTRLTVT.

As DNA, the CDR3 is TGCGCCAGCAGCTTGGCGTATGGTGGGGGGGTAAGGAATGAGCAGTTCTTC. Amino acid sequence: CASSLAYGGGVRNEQFF. The rearrangement links TRBV5-1 to TRBJ2-1; 7 bases are a match to TRBD2. The CDR3 covers 17 residues. The J segment lost 7 bases and the V segment lost 0 bases, leaving 13 bases of the junction unmatched. Germline V CDR1 and CDR2: SGHRS, YFSETQ.

The CDR3 region is CASSLDDTQYF. As DNA, the CDR3 is TGCGCCAGCAGCTTAGACGATACGCAGTATTTT. This chain uses TRBV5-1 with TRBJ2-3; D remains ambiguous. Between the trimmed V and J ends, which lost 2 bases and 6 bases, there was a span of 4 bases. The CDR3 is 11 residues long. CDR1 and CDR2 (germline): SGHRS, YFSETQ.

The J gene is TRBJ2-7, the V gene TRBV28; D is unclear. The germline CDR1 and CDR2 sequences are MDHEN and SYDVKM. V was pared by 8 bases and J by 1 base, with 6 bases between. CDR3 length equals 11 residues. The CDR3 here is CASGKSYEQYF. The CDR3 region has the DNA TGTGCCAGCGGTAAATCCTACGAGCAGTACTTC.

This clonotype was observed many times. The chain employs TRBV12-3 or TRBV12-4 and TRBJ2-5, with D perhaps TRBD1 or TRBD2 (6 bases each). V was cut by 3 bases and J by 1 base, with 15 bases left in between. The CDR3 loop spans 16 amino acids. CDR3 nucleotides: TGTGCCAGCAGTTTTGGAGCCAAGGGGGGCCAAGAGACCCAGTACTTC. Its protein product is CASSFGAKGGQETQYF.

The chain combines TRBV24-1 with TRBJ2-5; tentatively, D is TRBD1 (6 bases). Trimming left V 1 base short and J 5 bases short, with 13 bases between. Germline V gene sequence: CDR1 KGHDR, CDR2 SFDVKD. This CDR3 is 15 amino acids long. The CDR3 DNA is TGTGCCACCAGTGATTTAAGGGGGAACGGCGAGACCCAGTACTTC. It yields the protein CATSDLRGNGETQYF.

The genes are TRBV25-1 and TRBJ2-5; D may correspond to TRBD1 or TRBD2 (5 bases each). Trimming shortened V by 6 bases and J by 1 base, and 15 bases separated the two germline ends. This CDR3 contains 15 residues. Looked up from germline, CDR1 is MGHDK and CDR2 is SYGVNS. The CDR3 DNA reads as TGTGCCAGCAGACCTCGAGGGACGGTCCAAGAGACCCAGTACTTC. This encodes CASRPRGTVQETQYF.

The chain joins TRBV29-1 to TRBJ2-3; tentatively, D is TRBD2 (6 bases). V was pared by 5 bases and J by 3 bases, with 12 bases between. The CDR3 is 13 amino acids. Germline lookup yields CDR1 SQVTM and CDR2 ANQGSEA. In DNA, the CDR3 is TGCAGCGTTTTGGGGGGAGGAACAGATACGCAGTATTTT. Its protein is CSVLGGGTDTQYF.

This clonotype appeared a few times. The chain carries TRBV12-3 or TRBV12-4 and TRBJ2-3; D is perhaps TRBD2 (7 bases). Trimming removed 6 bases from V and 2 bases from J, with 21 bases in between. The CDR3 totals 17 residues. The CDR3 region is CASRSPGAAGNTDTQYF. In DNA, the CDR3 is TGTGCCAGCAGATCACCGGGGGCAGCGGGGAACACAGATACGCAGTATTTT.

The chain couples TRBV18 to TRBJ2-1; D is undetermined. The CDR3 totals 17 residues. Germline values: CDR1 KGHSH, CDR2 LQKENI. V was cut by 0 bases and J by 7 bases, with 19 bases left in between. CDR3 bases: TGTGCCAGCTCACCACCGATTGGTAGCTCAAAAGGGAATGAGCAGTTCTTC. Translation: CASSPPIGSSKGNEQFF.

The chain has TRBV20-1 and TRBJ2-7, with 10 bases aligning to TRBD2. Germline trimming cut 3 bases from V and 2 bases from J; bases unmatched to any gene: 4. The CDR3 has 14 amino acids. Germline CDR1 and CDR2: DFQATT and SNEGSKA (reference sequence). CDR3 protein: CSARRGLATYEQYF. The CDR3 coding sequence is TGCAGTGCTAGGAGGGGACTAGCGACCTACGAGCAGTACTTC.

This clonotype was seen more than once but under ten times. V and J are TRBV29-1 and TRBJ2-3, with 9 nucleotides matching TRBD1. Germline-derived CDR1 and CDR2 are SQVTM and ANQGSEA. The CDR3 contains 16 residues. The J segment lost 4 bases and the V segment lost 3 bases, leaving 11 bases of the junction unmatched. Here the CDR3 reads CSVEGTGTGNPDTQYF. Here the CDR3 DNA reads TGCAGCGTTGAGGGGACAGGGACAGGGAATCCAGATACGCAGTATTTT.

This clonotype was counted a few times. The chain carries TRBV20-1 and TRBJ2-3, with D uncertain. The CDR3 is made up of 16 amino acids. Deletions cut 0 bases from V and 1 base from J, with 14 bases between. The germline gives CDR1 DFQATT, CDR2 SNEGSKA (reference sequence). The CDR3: CSAREGILIRTDTQYF. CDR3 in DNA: TGCAGTGCTAGAGAAGGAATCTTAATACGCACAGATACGCAGTATTTT.